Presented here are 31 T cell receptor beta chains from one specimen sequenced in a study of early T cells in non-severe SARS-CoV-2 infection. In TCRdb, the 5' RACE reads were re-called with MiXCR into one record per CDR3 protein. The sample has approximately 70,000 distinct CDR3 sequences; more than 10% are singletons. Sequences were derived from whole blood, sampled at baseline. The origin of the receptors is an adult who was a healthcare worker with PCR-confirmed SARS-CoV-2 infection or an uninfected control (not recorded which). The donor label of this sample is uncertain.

The CDR3 coding sequence is TGTGCCAGCAGCCAAGCGGATGGGACCCAGTACTTC. It codes for CASSQADGTQYF. The chain joins TRBV3-1 to TRBJ2-5; the D is unclear. Trimming stripped 1 base from V and 7 bases from J, with 7 bases between. CDR3 length: 12 amino acids. CDR1 LGHDT and CDR2 YNNKEL come from the germline V gene (reference sequence).

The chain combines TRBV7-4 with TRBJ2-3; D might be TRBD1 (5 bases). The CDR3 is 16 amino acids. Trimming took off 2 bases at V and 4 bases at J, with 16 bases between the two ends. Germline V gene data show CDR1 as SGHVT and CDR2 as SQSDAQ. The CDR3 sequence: CASSLSTSRRADTQYF. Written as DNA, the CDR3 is TGTGCCAGCAGCTTAAGCACGTCCCGCAGGGCAGATACGCAGTATTTT.

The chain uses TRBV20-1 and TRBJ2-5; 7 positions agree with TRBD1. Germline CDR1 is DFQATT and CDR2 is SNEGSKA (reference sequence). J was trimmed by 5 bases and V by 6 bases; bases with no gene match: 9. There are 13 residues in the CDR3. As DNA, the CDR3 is TGCAGTGCCAAAGACAGGGCTCGCGAGACCCAGTACTTC. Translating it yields CSAKDRARETQYF.

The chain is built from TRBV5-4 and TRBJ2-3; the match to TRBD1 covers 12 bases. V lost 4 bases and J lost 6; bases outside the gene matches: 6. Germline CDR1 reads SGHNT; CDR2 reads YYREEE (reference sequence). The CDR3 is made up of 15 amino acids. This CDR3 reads CASSPGTGGPDTQYF. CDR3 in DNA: TGTGCCAGCAGCCCCGGGACAGGGGGCCCCGATACGCAGTATTTT.

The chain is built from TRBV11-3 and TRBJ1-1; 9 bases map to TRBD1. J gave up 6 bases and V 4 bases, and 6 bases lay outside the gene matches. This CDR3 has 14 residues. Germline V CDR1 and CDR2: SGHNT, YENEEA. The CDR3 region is CASSSRDRDAEAFF. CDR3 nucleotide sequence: TGTGCCAGCAGCTCCCGGGACAGGGACGCTGAAGCTTTCTTT.

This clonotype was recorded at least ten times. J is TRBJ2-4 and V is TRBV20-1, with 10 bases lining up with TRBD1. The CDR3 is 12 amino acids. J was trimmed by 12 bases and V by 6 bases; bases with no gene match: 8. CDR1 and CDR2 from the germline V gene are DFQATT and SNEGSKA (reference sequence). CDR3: CSAQGTGDTQYF. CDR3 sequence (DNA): TGCAGTGCCCAGGGGACAGGGGACACTCAGTACTTC.

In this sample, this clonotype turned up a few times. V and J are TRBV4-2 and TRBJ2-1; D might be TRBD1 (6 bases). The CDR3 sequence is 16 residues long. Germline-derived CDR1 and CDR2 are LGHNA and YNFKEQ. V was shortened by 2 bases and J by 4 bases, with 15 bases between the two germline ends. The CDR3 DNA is TGTGCCAGCAGCCAACCTATCTCACAGGGTTACAATGAGCAGTTCTTC. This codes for CASSQPISQGYNEQFF.

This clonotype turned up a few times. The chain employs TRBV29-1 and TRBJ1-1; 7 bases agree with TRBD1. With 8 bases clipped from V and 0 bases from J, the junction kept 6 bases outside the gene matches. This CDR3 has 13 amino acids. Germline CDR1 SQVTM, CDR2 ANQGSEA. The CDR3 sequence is CSTGTALNTEAFF. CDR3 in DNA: TGCAGCACAGGGACAGCCTTGAACACTGAAGCTTTCTTT.

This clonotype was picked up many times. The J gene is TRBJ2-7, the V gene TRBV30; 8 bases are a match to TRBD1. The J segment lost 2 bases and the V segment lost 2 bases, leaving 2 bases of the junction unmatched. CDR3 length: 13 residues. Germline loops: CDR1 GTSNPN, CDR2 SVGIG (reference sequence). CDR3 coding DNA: TGTGCCTGGAGTCGGACAGGGACCTACGAGCAGTACTTC. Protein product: CAWSRTGTYEQYF.

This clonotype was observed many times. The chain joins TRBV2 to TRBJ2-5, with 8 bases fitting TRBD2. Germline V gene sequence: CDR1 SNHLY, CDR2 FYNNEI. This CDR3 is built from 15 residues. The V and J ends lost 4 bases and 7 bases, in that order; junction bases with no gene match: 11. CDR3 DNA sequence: TGTGCCAGCAGTGCTGTGTCGGGGGGGCCGGGGACCCAGTACTTC. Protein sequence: CASSAVSGGPGTQYF. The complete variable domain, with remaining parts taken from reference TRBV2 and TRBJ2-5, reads EPEVTQTPSHQVTQMGQEVILRCVPISNHLYFYWYRQILGQKVEFLVSFYNNEISEKSEIFDDQFSVERPDGSNFTLKIRSTKLEDSAMYFCASSAVSGGPGTQYFGPGTRLLVL.

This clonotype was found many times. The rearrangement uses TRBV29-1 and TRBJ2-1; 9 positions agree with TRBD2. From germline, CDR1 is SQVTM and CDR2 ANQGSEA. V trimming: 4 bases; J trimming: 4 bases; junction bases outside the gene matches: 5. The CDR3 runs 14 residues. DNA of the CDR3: TGCAGCGTTGTCCGTGCGGGAGGGTACAATGAGCAGTTCTTC. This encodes CSVVRAGGYNEQFF.

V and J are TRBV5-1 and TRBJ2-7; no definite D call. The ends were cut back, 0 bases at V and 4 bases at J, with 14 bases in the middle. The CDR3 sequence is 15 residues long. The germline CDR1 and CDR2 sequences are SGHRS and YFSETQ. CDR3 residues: CASSLVPAGGYEQYF. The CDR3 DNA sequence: TGCGCCAGCAGCTTGGTTCCAGCCGGCGGATACGAGCAGTACTTC. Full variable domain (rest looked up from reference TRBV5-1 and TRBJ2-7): KAGVTQTPRYLIKTRGQQVTLSCSPISGHRSVSWYQQTPGQGLQFLFEYFSETQRNKGNFPGRFSGRQFSNSRSEMNVSTLELGDSALYLCASSLVPAGGYEQYFGPGTRLTVT.

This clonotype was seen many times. Here the CDR3 reads CAISESFTPQGETQYF. CDR3 DNA: TGTGCCATCAGTGAGTCGTTCACACCTCAGGGAGAGACCCAGTACTTC. The chain is built from TRBV10-3 and TRBJ2-5, with TRBD1 as a possible D gene (5 bases). The germline V and J ends were trimmed by 0 bases and 4 bases, with 15 bases remaining between them. The CDR3 runs to 16 residues. Germline V gene data show CDR1 as ENHRY and CDR2 as SYGVKD.

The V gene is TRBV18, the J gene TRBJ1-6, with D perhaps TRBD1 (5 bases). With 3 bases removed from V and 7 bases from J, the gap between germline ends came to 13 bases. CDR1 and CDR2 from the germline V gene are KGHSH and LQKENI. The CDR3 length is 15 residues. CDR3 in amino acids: CASSPGGSENSPLHF. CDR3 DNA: TGTGCCAGCTCACCTGGGGGGTCCGAAAATTCACCCCTCCACTTT.

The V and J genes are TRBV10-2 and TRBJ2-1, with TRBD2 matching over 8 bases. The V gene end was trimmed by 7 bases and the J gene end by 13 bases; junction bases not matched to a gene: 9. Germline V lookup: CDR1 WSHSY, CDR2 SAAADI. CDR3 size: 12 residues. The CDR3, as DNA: TGCGCCAGCAACGACGCGGGGGGACTTCAGTTCTTC. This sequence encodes CASNDAGGLQFF.

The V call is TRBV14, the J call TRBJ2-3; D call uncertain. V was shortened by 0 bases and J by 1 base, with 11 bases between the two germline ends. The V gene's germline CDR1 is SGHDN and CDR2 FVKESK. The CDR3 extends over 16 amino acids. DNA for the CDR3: TGTGCCAGCAGCCAAGATCAAGGGTTGCGCACAGATACGCAGTATTTT. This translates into CASSQDQGLRTDTQYF.

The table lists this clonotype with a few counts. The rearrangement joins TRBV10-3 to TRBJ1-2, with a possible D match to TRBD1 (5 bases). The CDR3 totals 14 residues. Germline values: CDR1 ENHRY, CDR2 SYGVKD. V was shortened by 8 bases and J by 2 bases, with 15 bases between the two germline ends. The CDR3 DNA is TGTGCCATCTGGGACGGAGGTGCGAACTATGGCTACACCTTC. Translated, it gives CAIWDGGANYGYTF.

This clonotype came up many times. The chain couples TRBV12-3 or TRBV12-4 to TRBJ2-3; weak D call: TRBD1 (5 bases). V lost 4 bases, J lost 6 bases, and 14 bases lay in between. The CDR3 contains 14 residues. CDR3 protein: CASSSRDPRDTQYF. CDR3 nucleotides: TGTGCCAGCAGTTCCAGGGATCCGAGGGATACGCAGTATTTT.

The CDR3 sequence: CASSLGEKETQYF. The CDR3 DNA reads TGTGCCAGCAGCTTGGGAGAGAAAGAGACCCAGTACTTC. The chain combines TRBV7-6 with TRBJ2-5, with D perhaps matching TRBD2 (5 bases). CDR1 SGHVS and CDR2 FNYEAQ come from the germline V gene. With 3 bases removed from V and 3 bases from J, the gap between germline ends came to 8 bases. CDR3 size: 13 residues.

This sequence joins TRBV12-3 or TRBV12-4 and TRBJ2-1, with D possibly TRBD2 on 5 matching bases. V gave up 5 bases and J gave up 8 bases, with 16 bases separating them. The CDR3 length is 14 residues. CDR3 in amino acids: CASSPPMRVYEQFF. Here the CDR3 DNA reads TGTGCCAGCAGTCCACCGATGAGGGTCTATGAGCAGTTCTTC.

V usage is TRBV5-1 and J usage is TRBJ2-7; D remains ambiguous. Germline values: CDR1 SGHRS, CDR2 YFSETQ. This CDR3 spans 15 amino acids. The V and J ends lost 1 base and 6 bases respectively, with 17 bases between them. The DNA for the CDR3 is TGCGCCAGCAGCTTGTTCGGAACACCCCCTTTCGAGCAGTACTTC. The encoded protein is CASSLFGTPPFEQYF.

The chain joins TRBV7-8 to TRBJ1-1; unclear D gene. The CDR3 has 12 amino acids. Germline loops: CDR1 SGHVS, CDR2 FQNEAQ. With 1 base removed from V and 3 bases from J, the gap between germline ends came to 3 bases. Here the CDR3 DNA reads TGTGCCAGCAGCTTAGGATACACTGAAGCTTTCTTT. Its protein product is CASSLGYTEAFF.

CDR3: CASSRGDPTDTQYF. CDR3 nucleotides: TGTGCCAGCAGCCGGGGTGACCCCACAGATACGCAGTATTTT. This chain links TRBV7-7 with TRBJ2-3, with D possibly TRBD2 on 5 matching bases. Looked up from germline, CDR1 is SSHAT and CDR2 is FNYEAQ (reference sequence). The CDR3 runs to 14 residues. Trimming cost V 5 bases and J 2 bases, with 11 bases left between them.

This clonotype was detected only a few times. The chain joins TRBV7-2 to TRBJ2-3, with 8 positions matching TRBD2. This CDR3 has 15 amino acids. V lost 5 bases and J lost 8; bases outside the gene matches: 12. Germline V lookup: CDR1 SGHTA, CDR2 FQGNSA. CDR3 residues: CASSRAGLGDTTQYF. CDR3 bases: TGTGCCAGCAGCCGGGCGGGACTAGGTGATACTACGCAGTATTTT. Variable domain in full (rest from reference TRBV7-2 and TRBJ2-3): GAGVSQSPSNKVTEKGKDVELRCDPISGHTALYWYRQSLGQGLEFLIYFQGNSAPDKSGLPSDRFSAERTGGSVSTLTIQRTQQEDSAVYLCASSRAGLGDTTQYFGPGTRLTVL.

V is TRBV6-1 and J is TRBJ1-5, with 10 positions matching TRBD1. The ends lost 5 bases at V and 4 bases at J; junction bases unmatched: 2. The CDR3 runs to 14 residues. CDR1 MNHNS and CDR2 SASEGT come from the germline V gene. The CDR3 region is CASSLGQGNQPQHF. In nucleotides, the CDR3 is TGTGCCAGCAGTCTGGGACAGGGGAATCAGCCCCAGCATTTT.

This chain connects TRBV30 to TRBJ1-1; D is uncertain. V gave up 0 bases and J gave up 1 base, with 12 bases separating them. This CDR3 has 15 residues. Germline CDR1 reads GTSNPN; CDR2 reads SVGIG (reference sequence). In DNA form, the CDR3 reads TGTGCCTGGAGTGTAGGAGTTGTAGGGAACACTGAAGCTTTCTTT. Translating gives CAWSVGVVGNTEAFF.

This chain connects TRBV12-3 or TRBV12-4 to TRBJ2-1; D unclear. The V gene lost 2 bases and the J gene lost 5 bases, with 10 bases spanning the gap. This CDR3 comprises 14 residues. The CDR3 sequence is CASSLLASDNEQFF. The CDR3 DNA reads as TGTGCCAGCAGTTTACTGGCCAGCGACAATGAGCAGTTCTTC.

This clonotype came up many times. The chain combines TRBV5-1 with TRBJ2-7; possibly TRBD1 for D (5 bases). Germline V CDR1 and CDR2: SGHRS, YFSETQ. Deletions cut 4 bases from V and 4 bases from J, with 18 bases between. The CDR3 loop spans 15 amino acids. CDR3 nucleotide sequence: TGCGCCAGCAGCCCGCGACAGATCCCCTCGTACGAGCAGTACTTC. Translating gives CASSPRQIPSYEQYF.

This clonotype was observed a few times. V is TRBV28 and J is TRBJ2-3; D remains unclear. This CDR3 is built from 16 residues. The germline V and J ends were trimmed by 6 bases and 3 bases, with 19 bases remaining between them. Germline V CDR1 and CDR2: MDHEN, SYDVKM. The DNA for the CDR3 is TGTGCCAGCAGCCCAACCTGGCCCTCCGGGACAGATACGCAGTATTTT. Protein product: CASSPTWPSGTDTQYF.

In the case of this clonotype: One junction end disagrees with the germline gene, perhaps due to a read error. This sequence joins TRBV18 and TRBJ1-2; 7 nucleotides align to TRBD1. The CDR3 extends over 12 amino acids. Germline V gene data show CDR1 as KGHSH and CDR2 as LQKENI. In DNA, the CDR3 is TGTGCCAGCTCCCCACGGACAGGTGGCTACACCTTC. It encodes CASSPRTGGYTF.

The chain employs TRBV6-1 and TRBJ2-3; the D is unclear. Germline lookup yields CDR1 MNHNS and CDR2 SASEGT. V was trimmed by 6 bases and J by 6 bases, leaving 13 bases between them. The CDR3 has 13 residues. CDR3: CASSEQDTDTQYF. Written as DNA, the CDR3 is TGTGCCAGCAGCGAGCAAGATACGGATACGCAGTATTTT.